What follows are 15 T cell receptor beta chains derived from one specimen sequenced in a study of blood T cell repertoires in COVID-19. Here immunoSEQ multiplex PCR was the method, and the copy in TCRdb shows in-frame clones only, minus some. The sample shows roughly 80,000 clones, 91% of them seen only once. The specimen was peripheral blood. The receptors were sampled from a woman aged 45-60 years in a cohort sampled during active COVID-19.

This chain joins TRBV6-5 and TRBJ2-7; 9 bases map to TRBD1. The CDR3 is made up of 14 amino acids. The V gene's germline CDR1 is MNHEY and CDR2 SVGAGI. V dropped 5 bases and J dropped 7; count of bases not matched to a gene: 9. The DNA for the CDR3 is TGTGCCAGCAGTAAGACAGGGGGGGCGAGTGAGCAGTACTTC. Translation: CASSKTGGASEQYF.

This chain joins TRBV5-1 and TRBJ2-7; 7 bases agree with TRBD2. The V and J ends lost 4 bases and 2 bases, in that order; junction bases with no gene match: 12. This CDR3 is 16 amino acids long. Germline lookup yields CDR1 SGHRS and CDR2 YFSETQ. CDR3 region: CASSPPGGRFTYEQYF. The CDR3 bases are TGCGCCAGCAGCCCCCCCGGCGGGAGATTTACCTACGAGCAGTACTTC.

As DNA, the CDR3 is TGTGCCAGCACCCTAGCAGGGGGACAGGGGTCAGGAAACACCATATATTTT. Translating gives CASTLAGGQGSGNTIYF. The chain carries TRBV2 and TRBJ1-3, with 10 bases identical to TRBD1. This CDR3 contains 17 residues. Germline values: CDR1 SNHLY, CDR2 FYNNEI. V dropped 7 bases and J dropped 4; count of bases not matched to a gene: 13.

The chain carries TRBV10-3 and TRBJ2-7; 8 nucleotides align to TRBD1. Germline CDR1 reads ENHRY; CDR2 reads SYGVKD. V gave up 2 bases and J gave up 3 bases; unmatched junction bases: 6. There are 15 residues in the CDR3. The CDR3 coding sequence is TGTGCCATCAGTGAGACACGACAGGGGTTCTACGAGCAGTACTTC. Its translation: CAISETRQGFYEQYF.

CDR3 nucleotides: TGTGCCAGCAGCGGGGGACAAGGGAGCTCCTACAATGAGCAGTTCTTC. Translation gives CASSGGQGSSYNEQFF. The chain recombines TRBV11-2 with TRBJ2-1; D might be TRBD1 (6 bases). The CDR3 spans 16 residues. The germline V gene encodes CDR1 SGHAT and CDR2 FQNNGV. Trimming took 5 bases from V and 0 from J, leaving 14 bases between them.

The V call is TRBV6-6, the J call TRBJ2-2, with 9 bases matching TRBD1. Looked up from germline, CDR1 is MNHNY and CDR2 is SVGAGI (reference sequence). V dropped 5 bases and J dropped 1; count of bases not matched to a gene: 5. The CDR3 is made up of 16 amino acids. The CDR3 loop reads CASSRSGQGNTGELFF. CDR3 coding DNA: TGTGCCAGCAGTAGGTCGGGACAGGGGAACACCGGGGAGCTGTTTTTT.

The J gene is TRBJ1-1, the V gene TRBV2; D gene unclear. CDR1 is SNHLY and CDR2 is FYNNEI in the germline V gene. Trimming stripped 6 bases from V and 2 bases from J, with 10 bases between. The CDR3 runs 13 residues. The CDR3 is CASSVLGNTEAFF. The CDR3 bases are TGTGCCAGCAGCGTGTTGGGCAACACTGAAGCTTTCTTT.

This clone has a single count. The chain carries TRBV5-6 and TRBJ2-1; D possibly corresponds to TRBD2 (6 bases). The CDR3 is made up of 13 amino acids. The ends were cut back, 0 bases at V and 9 bases at J, with 10 bases in the middle. CDR1 and CDR2 (germline): SGHDT, YYEEEE. CDR3 sequence: CASSLVGGGEQFF. CDR3 nucleotide sequence: TGTGCCAGCAGCTTGGTGGGGGGAGGTGAGCAGTTCTTC.

This chain connects TRBV19 to TRBJ1-5; weak D call: TRBD1 (6 bases). Germline CDR1 reads LNHDA; CDR2 reads SQIVND (reference sequence). The germline V and J ends were trimmed by 5 bases and 6 bases, with 14 bases remaining between them. This CDR3 contains 14 residues. The CDR3 sequence is CASSGWGQGQPQHF. The CDR3 DNA is TGTGCCAGTAGTGGATGGGGGCAGGGTCAGCCCCAGCATTTT.

The chain couples TRBV5-4 to TRBJ2-2; possible D gene TRBD1, 6 bases. V lost 5 bases to trimming and J lost 5 bases, with 19 bases between them. The CDR3 is made up of 16 amino acids. The germline CDR1 and CDR2 sequences are SGHNT and YYREEE (reference sequence). The CDR3 protein is CASRHERGISTGELFF. The CDR3 region has the DNA TGTGCCAGCAGACATGAAAGGGGGATAAGTACCGGGGAGCTGTTTTTT.

V and J are TRBV11-2 and TRBJ2-5; 7 bases fit TRBD1. Germline values: CDR1 SGHAT, CDR2 FQNNGV. The CDR3 contains 19 residues. J gave up 2 bases and V 3 bases, and 18 bases lay outside the gene matches. The CDR3 region has the DNA TGTGCCAGCAGCTTGGCCCTTGGGGCGACAGGGTCCCTTCAAGAGACCCAGTACTTC. This gives the protein CASSLALGATGSLQETQYF.

The rearrangement uses TRBV9 and TRBJ2-7; TRBD1 agrees at 7 bases. With 3 bases clipped from V and 2 bases from J, the junction kept 2 bases outside the gene matches. CDR1 and CDR2 (germline): SGDLS, YYNGEE. CDR3 size: 13 residues. The CDR3 loop reads CASSEGQTYEQYF. Written as DNA, the CDR3 is TGTGCCAGCAGCGAGGGACAGACCTACGAGCAGTACTTC.

The chain joins TRBV5-1 to TRBJ1-1; the D is unclear. V was clipped by 0 bases and J by 4 bases, with 10 bases between them. The germline gives CDR1 SGHRS, CDR2 YFSETQ. This CDR3 has 14 residues. As DNA, the CDR3 is TGCGCCAGCAGCTTGGCTGGGTCGGGCACTGAAGCTTTCTTT. It yields the protein CASSLAGSGTEAFF.

The V gene is TRBV10-1, the J gene TRBJ2-3; 10 nucleotides align to TRBD2. After removal of 0 bases from V and 6 bases from J, the junction contained 6 bases not matched to a gene. From germline, CDR1 is WNHNN and CDR2 SYGVQD (reference sequence). This CDR3 contains 16 residues. The CDR3 DNA is TGCGCCAGCAGTGAGTCGATAGCGGGGGGCGTTGATACGCAGTATTTT. This sequence encodes CASSESIAGGVDTQYF.

The chain couples TRBV6-5 to TRBJ1-6; possible D gene TRBD1, 5 bases. The CDR3 extends over 13 amino acids. V was pared by 3 bases and J by 10 bases, with 10 bases between. Germline values: CDR1 MNHEY, CDR2 SVGAGI. The CDR3 DNA reads TGTGCCAGCAGTTATACGGGGGTATCACCCCTCCACTTT. This gives the protein CASSYTGVSPLHF.